This T cell receptor beta chain is drawn from a study of blood T cells in healthy people across ages. It was with a sample-barcoded 5' primer and a J-beta primer mix that a second PCR of roughly 6 to 12 cycles was run. The template-switch adaptor was a 5' adaptor with 12 random nucleotides. It tagged each cDNA molecule. TCRdb reprocessed the 5' RACE reads with MiXCR, giving one entry per CDR3 protein. Here the sample spans about a million distinct CDR3 sequences, around two fifths being singletons. Between the trimmed V and J ends, which lost 1 base and 0 bases, there was a span of 19 bases. This CDR3 comprises 20 residues. Germline V lookup: CDR1 MNHEY, CDR2 SMNVEV (reference sequence). This clonotype has more than one count but fewer than ten.

J is TRBJ2-6 and V is TRBV27; tentatively, D is TRBD1 or TRBD2 (5 bases each). What was sequenced was blood. This TCR was recovered from a young man in good health. The CDR3 here is CASSLFPGRDRNSGANVLTF. Written as DNA, the CDR3 is TGTGCCAGCAGTTTATTCCCGGGACGGGATAGAAACTCTGGGGCCAACGTCCTGACTTTC.